The rows below give T cell receptor beta chains drawn from one sample of a study of identical twins. One entry per CDR3 protein results from TCRdb running MiXCR on the 5' RACE reads. The sample has about 100,000 distinct CDR3 sequences; about 6.1% are singletons. Sequenced input: memory T cells sorted from blood. The receptors were gathered from a woman aged 45-60 years in good health. CDR3s include the opening cysteine and the closing phenylalanine or tryptophan. A D gene is named only where the DNA matches it firmly. Clone size appears in some rows only: once, few, many, or a class for an expanded clone.

V	D	size	J	CDR3	DNA
TRBV19	TRBD1	.	TRBJ1-2	CASSTGGASYTF	TGTGCCAGTAGTACAGGGGGCGCGAGCTACACCTTC
TRBV12-3/TRBV12-4	.	many	TRBJ2-7	CASSLTSYEQYF	TGTGCCAGCAGCTTAACTTCCTACGAGCAGTACTTC
TRBV7-9	.	many	TRBJ2-1	CASSLAEQFF	TGTGCCAGCAGCTTAGCTGAGCAGTTCTTC
TRBV6-5	TRBD1	.	TRBJ2-1	CASSWDRKANNEQFF	TGTGCCAGCAGTTGGGACAGAAAAGCGAACAATGAGCAGTTCTTC
TRBV2	TRBD2	.	TRBJ2-1	CASRPSGNSYNEQFF	TGTGCCAGCAGACCAAGCGGGAATTCCTACAATGAGCAGTTCTTC
TRBV2	TRBD1	many	TRBJ1-2	CASSEGGQTGYTF	TGTGCCAGCAGTGAGGGGGGACAGACGGGCTACACCTTC
TRBV25-1	.	.	TRBJ1-5	CASSEYGGGEPQHF	TGTGCCAGCAGTGAATATGGCGGAGGTGAGCCCCAGCATTTT
TRBV6-6	TRBD1	many	TRBJ2-3	CASRIRTGSTDTQYF	TGTGCCAGCAGAATCAGGACAGGAAGCACAGATACGCAGTATTTT
TRBV20-1	.	many	TRBJ1-2	CSASAAEGYYGYTF	TGCAGTGCTAGCGCCGCAGAGGGCTACTATGGCTACACCTTC
TRBV9	.	many	TRBJ2-1	CASSVVDGAYNEQFF	TGTGCCAGCAGCGTAGTTGACGGTGCCTACAATGAGCAGTTCTTC
TRBV12-3/TRBV12-4	.	few	TRBJ1-1	CASGGDSLAEAFF	TGTGCCAGTGGGGGGGACTCTCTTGCAGAAGCTTTCTTT
TRBV5-1	.	.	TRBJ2-5	CASNEQGGLETQYF	TGCGCCAGCAACGAACAGGGAGGGCTGGAGACCCAGTACTTC
TRBV6-5	TRBD1	medium-sized	TRBJ2-2	CASIGPRQGNTGELFF	TGTGCCAGCATCGGGCCCCGACAGGGGAACACCGGGGAGCTGTTTTTT
TRBV11-1	TRBD1	many	TRBJ1-1	CASSRRTGEVAEAFF	TGTGCCAGCAGCAGGCGGACAGGGGAGGTGGCTGAAGCTTTCTTT
TRBV9	.	many	TRBJ2-1	CASSETGGPYNEQFF	TGTGCCAGCAGTGAGACCGGGGGTCCCTACAATGAGCAGTTCTTC
TRBV10-3	.	many	TRBJ2-1	CAISEARAGEQFF	TGTGCCATCAGTGAGGCTCGTGCAGGTGAGCAGTTCTTC
TRBV10-2	.	many	TRBJ2-4	CASSESGPVRGKNIQYF	TGCGCCAGCAGTGAGTCCGGACCCGTAAGGGGGAAAAACATTCAGTACTTC
TRBV18	.	many	TRBJ2-1	CASSRDQKIDEQFF	TGTGCCAGCTCACGGGACCAGAAGATTGATGAGCAGTTCTTC
TRBV24-1	.	many	TRBJ2-7	CATSDASSGEQYF	TGTGCCACCAGTGACGCCTCGTCGGGGGAGCAGTACTTC
TRBV7-9	.	.	TRBJ1-2	CASSLDLVETF	TGTGCCAGCAGCTTAGATTTGGTCGAGACCTTC
TRBV7-3	.	many	TRBJ2-2	CASRRVGGELFF	TGTGCCAGCAGAAGGGTCGGCGGGGAGCTGTTTTTT
TRBV18	.	many	TRBJ2-3	CASSPAPSVATQYF	TGTGCCAGCTCACCTGCCCCTAGCGTAGCTACGCAGTATTTT
TRBV20-1	.	few	TRBJ1-3	CSASGGGHSGNTIYF	TGCAGTGCTAGCGGGGGGGGCCACTCTGGAAACACCATATATTTT
TRBV20-1	.	many	TRBJ1-4	CSARGALGNEKLFF	TGCAGTGCTAGAGGGGCCCTGGGGAATGAAAAACTGTTTTTT
TRBV20-1	TRBD1	.	TRBJ2-2	CSARARGGQGLSGELFF	TGCAGTGCTAGAGCTCGGGGGGGACAGGGGTTATCCGGGGAGCTGTTTTTT
TRBV5-6	.	many	TRBJ1-5	CASSRRGNQPQHF	TGTGCCAGCAGCCGCAGGGGAAATCAGCCCCAGCATTTT
TRBV5-4	TRBD1	many	TRBJ1-1	CASRDRGRNTEAFF	TGTGCCAGCAGGGACAGGGGTAGAAACACTGAAGCTTTCTTT
TRBV12-3/TRBV12-4	.	few	TRBJ2-5	CASSAGQGGGETQYF	TGTGCCAGCAGTGCAGGGCAGGGTGGAGGAGAGACCCAGTACTTC
TRBV5-4	.	few	TRBJ2-1	CASSLYYNEQFF	TGTGCCAGCAGCTTGTACTACAATGAGCAGTTCTTC
TRBV10-1	TRBD2	many	TRBJ2-4	CASSDPNGGNIQYF	TGCGCCAGCAGTGATCCGAACGGGGGGAACATTCAGTACTTC
TRBV12-3/TRBV12-4	TRBD2	many	TRBJ2-5	CASSLKGGSQYF	TGTGCCAGCAGTTTAAAAGGCGGGAGTCAGTACTTC
TRBV7-8	.	few	TRBJ2-2	CASSFLSDVAGELFF	TGTGCCAGCAGCTTTCTCAGCGACGTAGCCGGGGAGCTGTTTTTT
TRBV29-1	TRBD1	many	TRBJ1-5	CSVPNHARGLHQPQHF	TGCAGCGTTCCAAATCACGCCAGGGGGCTCCATCAGCCCCAGCATTTT
TRBV29-1	.	many	TRBJ1-1	CSVGTGYTEAFF	TGCAGCGTGGGGACGGGATACACTGAAGCTTTCTTT
TRBV24-1	TRBD1	many	TRBJ2-1	CATSERSGQGWYNEQFF	TGTGCCACCAGTGAGCGAAGCGGACAGGGATGGTACAATGAGCAGTTCTTC
TRBV28	TRBD1	.	TRBJ2-6	CASSLFFNRGRGSGANVLTF	TGTGCCAGCAGTCTTTTCTTTAACAGGGGGCGAGGGTCTGGGGCCAACGTCCTGACTTTC
TRBV5-6	.	.	TRBJ2-5	CASSSYRERSQETQYF	TGTGCCAGCAGCTCCTACAGGGAGAGGTCTCAAGAGACCCAGTACTTC